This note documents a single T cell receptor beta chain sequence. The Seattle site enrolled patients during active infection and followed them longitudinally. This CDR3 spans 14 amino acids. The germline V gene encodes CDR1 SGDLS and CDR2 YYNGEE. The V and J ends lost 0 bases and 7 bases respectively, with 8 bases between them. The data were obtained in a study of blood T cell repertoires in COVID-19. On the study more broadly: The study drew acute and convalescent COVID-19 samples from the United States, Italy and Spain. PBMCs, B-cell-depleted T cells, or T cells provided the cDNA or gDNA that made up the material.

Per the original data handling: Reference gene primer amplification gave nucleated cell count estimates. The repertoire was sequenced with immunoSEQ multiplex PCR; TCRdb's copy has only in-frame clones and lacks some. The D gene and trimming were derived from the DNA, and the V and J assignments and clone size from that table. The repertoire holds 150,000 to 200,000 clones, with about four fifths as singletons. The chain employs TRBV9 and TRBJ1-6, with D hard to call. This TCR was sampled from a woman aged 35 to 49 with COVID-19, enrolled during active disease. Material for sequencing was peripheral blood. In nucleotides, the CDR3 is TGTGCCAGCAGCGTAGCTCAGGAAAATTCACCCCTCCACTTT. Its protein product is CASSVAQENSPLHF.